The T cell receptor beta chain under discussion was sequenced for a study of shared clonotypes between healthy human individuals. About this clone itself: What it binds is unknown.

Study conclusions and caveats: Clonotypes that were shared across a handful of donors made up approximately 5.1% of naive CD4 clonotypes.

The naive CD8 subset, CD45RO-negative cells positively selected for CCR7, excluded terminally differentiated effector memory CD45RA+ cells. This table comes from immunoSEQ multiplex PCR, and its TCRdb copy is limited to in-frame clones, with some not included. The repertoire has almost 700,000 clones, approximately 90% of them found once; the top ten carry approximately 24%. This CDR3 is 15 amino acids long. Germline CDR1 and CDR2: MNHNS and SASEGT. V was shortened by 4 bases and J by 0 bases, with 10 bases between the two germline ends. Sequencing used naive CD8+ T cells sorted from blood. This TCR was recovered from a man younger than 40 in good health. The chain links TRBV6-1 to TRBJ2-1; D could derive from TRBD1 or TRBD2 (5 bases each). The DNA of the CDR3 is TGTGCCAGCAGTGGGGGGACGACCTCCTACAATGAGCAGTTCTTC. This codes for CASSGGTTSYNEQFF.